These T cell receptor beta chains were read from a single sample in a study of shared clonotypes between healthy human individuals. Profiled with immunoSEQ multiplex PCR; TCRdb holds only in-frame clones, not every one. Altogether 550,000 to 600,000 clones are present, 98% being singletons, with the ten largest covering approximately 0.33%. Sequences were obtained from naive CD8+ T cells sorted from blood. The receptors here all came from a man aged 30 to 45 in good health. CDR3s include the opening cysteine and the closing phenylalanine or tryptophan. D genes are given only for firm matches. Rows give clone size only sometimes, using once, few, many, or a class for an expanded clone.

abundance: -; d_gene: -; v_gene: TRBV5-8; j_gene: TRBJ1-5; CDR3aa: CASTFGGGHQPQHF; CDR3nt: TGTGCCAGCACCTTCGGGGGAGGGCATCAGCCCCAGCATTTT
abundance: -; d_gene: -; v_gene: TRBV5-5; j_gene: TRBJ1-2; CDR3aa: CASSPWTEANYGYTF; CDR3nt: TGTGCCAGCAGCCCATGGACAGAAGCTAACTATGGCTACACCTTC
abundance: -; d_gene: TRBD2; v_gene: TRBV6-1; j_gene: TRBJ2-7; CDR3aa: CASSGSISLGGEQYF; CDR3nt: TGTGCCAGCAGTGGATCAATATCGTTGGGGGGGGAGCAGTACTTC
abundance: -; d_gene: -; v_gene: TRBV5-1; j_gene: TRBJ2-3; CDR3aa: CASFSAAHDTQYF; CDR3nt: TGCGCCAGCTTCTCGGCGGCACACGATACGCAGTATTTT
abundance: -; d_gene: -; v_gene: TRBV7-2; j_gene: TRBJ2-1; CDR3aa: CASSPQSGLAHNEQFF; CDR3nt: TGTGCCAGCAGCCCCCAATCGGGACTCGCTCACAATGAGCAGTTCTTC
abundance: -; d_gene: TRBD1; v_gene: TRBV5-6; j_gene: TRBJ1-2; CDR3aa: CASSFGGQSYGYTF; CDR3nt: TGTGCCAGCAGCTTTGGGGGACAGTCTTATGGCTACACCTTC
abundance: -; d_gene: -; v_gene: TRBV5-1; j_gene: TRBJ2-7; CDR3aa: CASSLLPAPEGQSTYEQYF; CDR3nt: TGCGCCAGCAGCTTGCTGCCGGCGCCGGAGGGACAGTCAACCTACGAGCAGTACTTC
abundance: once; d_gene: TRBD2; v_gene: TRBV6-1; j_gene: TRBJ2-1; CDR3aa: CASSGTSGGDYNEQFF; CDR3nt: TGTGCCAGCAGTGGAACTAGCGGGGGTGACTACAATGAGCAGTTCTTC
abundance: -; d_gene: -; v_gene: TRBV29-1; j_gene: TRBJ2-1; CDR3aa: CSVEIPSRGYEQFF; CDR3nt: TGCAGCGTTGAGATACCTTCTCGGGGCTATGAGCAGTTCTTC
abundance: -; d_gene: TRBD1; v_gene: TRBV29-1; j_gene: TRBJ2-1; CDR3aa: CSVTNDRAGDYNEQFF; CDR3nt: TGCAGCGTTACAAATGACAGGGCTGGAGACTACAATGAGCAGTTCTTC
abundance: -; d_gene: -; v_gene: TRBV6-5; j_gene: TRBJ2-1; CDR3aa: CASCPGTEYNEQFF; CDR3nt: TGTGCCAGCTGTCCCGGGACGGAGTACAATGAGCAGTTCTTC
abundance: -; d_gene: -; v_gene: TRBV19; j_gene: TRBJ2-2; CDR3aa: CASTGQDSFNTGELFF; CDR3nt: TGTGCCAGTACCGGGCAGGACAGCTTCAACACCGGGGAGCTGTTTTTT
abundance: -; d_gene: -; v_gene: TRBV21-1; j_gene: TRBJ2-7; CDR3aa: CASSKSRDEQYF; CDR3nt: TGTGCCAGCAGCAAATCACGGGACGAGCAGTACTTC
abundance: -; d_gene: -; v_gene: TRBV6-1; j_gene: TRBJ2-1; CDR3aa: CAYTSSYNEQFF; CDR3nt: TGTGCATACACGAGCTCCTACAATGAGCAGTTCTTC
abundance: -; d_gene: -; v_gene: TRBV10-1; j_gene: TRBJ2-1; CDR3aa: CASSGFRGYSYNEQFF; CDR3nt: TGCGCCAGCAGTGGGTTCCGGGGGTACTCCTACAATGAGCAGTTCTTC
abundance: -; d_gene: TRBD2; v_gene: TRBV10-1; j_gene: TRBJ2-3; CDR3aa: CASSARTSRDTQYF; CDR3nt: TGCGCCAGCAGTGCCAGGACTAGTAGAGATACGCAGTATTTT
abundance: -; d_gene: -; v_gene: TRBV27; j_gene: TRBJ2-7; CDR3aa: CASRRTGLNSYEQYF; CDR3nt: TGTGCCAGCAGGCGGACAGGACTAAACTCCTACGAGCAGTACTTC
abundance: -; d_gene: TRBD1; v_gene: TRBV10-3; j_gene: TRBJ2-7; CDR3aa: CAISDPGTGVYEQYF; CDR3nt: TGTGCCATCAGTGACCCCGGGACAGGGGTCTACGAGCAGTACTTC
abundance: -; d_gene: -; v_gene: TRBV6-6; j_gene: TRBJ1-2; CDR3aa: CASRSRQRGSGYTF; CDR3nt: TGTGCCAGCAGAAGCAGACAGAGAGGAAGTGGCTACACCTTC
abundance: -; d_gene: -; v_gene: TRBV10-1; j_gene: TRBJ2-7; CDR3aa: CATSLSGTLEQYF; CDR3nt: TGCGCCACCTCGCTTTCAGGGACTCTGGAGCAGTACTTC
abundance: -; d_gene: -; v_gene: TRBV30; j_gene: TRBJ1-1; CDR3aa: CAWSRALNTEAFF; CDR3nt: TGTGCCTGGAGCCGGGCCCTAAACACTGAAGCTTTCTTT
abundance: -; d_gene: TRBD1; v_gene: TRBV29-1; j_gene: TRBJ2-1; CDR3aa: CSVEPRTGTGATLSSYNEQFF; CDR3nt: TGCAGCGTTGAACCGAGAACCGGGACAGGGGCTACCCTAAGCTCCTACAATGAGCAGTTCTTC
abundance: once; d_gene: -; v_gene: TRBV28; j_gene: TRBJ2-7; CDR3aa: CASSAIYRDAGSYEQYF; CDR3nt: TGTGCCAGCAGTGCAATCTACCGGGACGCTGGCTCCTACGAGCAGTACTTC
abundance: -; d_gene: TRBD1; v_gene: TRBV7-3; j_gene: TRBJ1-1; CDR3aa: CASIPTGTGEFVGLNTEAFF; CDR3nt: TGTGCCAGCATCCCCACCGGGACAGGGGAATTTGTGGGGTTGAACACTGAAGCTTTCTTT
abundance: once; d_gene: -; v_gene: TRBV21-1; j_gene: TRBJ1-5; CDR3aa: CASSKVPPVAGGVSSNQPQHF; CDR3nt: TGTGCCAGCAGCAAAGTTCCCCCTGTGGCAGGGGGAGTTAGTAGCAATCAGCCCCAGCATTTT
abundance: -; d_gene: -; v_gene: TRBV5-8; j_gene: TRBJ1-1; CDR3aa: CASSLFTGWAEAFF; CDR3nt: TGTGCCAGCAGCTTATTTACAGGGTGGGCTGAAGCTTTCTTT
abundance: -; d_gene: -; v_gene: TRBV27; j_gene: TRBJ2-3; CDR3aa: CASSLLGYADTQYF; CDR3nt: TGTGCCAGCAGTTTACTGGGGTACGCAGATACGCAGTATTTT
abundance: -; d_gene: -; v_gene: TRBV2; j_gene: TRBJ1-1; CDR3aa: CASSEPQNTEAFF; CDR3nt: TGTGCCAGCAGTGAACCCCAGAACACTGAAGCTTTCTTT
abundance: -; d_gene: TRBD2; v_gene: TRBV11-3; j_gene: TRBJ2-1; CDR3aa: CASSPGTSAIHEQFF; CDR3nt: TGTGCCAGCAGCCCCGGGACTAGCGCAATCCATGAGCAGTTCTTC
abundance: once; d_gene: -; v_gene: TRBV11-3; j_gene: TRBJ2-2; CDR3aa: CASSHRDRNTGELFF; CDR3nt: TGTGCCAGCAGCCATAGGGACCGCAACACCGGGGAGCTGTTTTTT
abundance: -; d_gene: -; v_gene: TRBV7-9; j_gene: TRBJ2-7; CDR3aa: CASSLVISGYEQYF; CDR3nt: TGTGCCAGCAGCTTAGTTATTAGCGGCTACGAGCAGTACTTC
abundance: -; d_gene: -; v_gene: TRBV28; j_gene: TRBJ2-1; CDR3aa: CASSDPSSQFF; CDR3nt: TGTGCCAGCAGTGACCCTAGCTCGCAGTTCTTC
abundance: -; d_gene: TRBD1; v_gene: TRBV7-6; j_gene: TRBJ2-5; CDR3aa: CASRLSGTGGETQYF; CDR3nt: TGTGCCAGCAGACTCTCCGGGACAGGGGGGGAGACCCAGTACTTC
abundance: once; d_gene: -; v_gene: TRBV27; j_gene: TRBJ2-2; CDR3aa: CASRDGSGELFF; CDR3nt: TGTGCCAGCAGGGACGGGAGCGGGGAGCTGTTTTTT
abundance: once; d_gene: -; v_gene: TRBV7-9; j_gene: TRBJ1-1; CDR3aa: CASSPGRSNTEAFF; CDR3nt: TGTGCCAGCAGCCCGGGACGGAGCAACACTGAAGCTTTCTTT
abundance: once; d_gene: TRBD2; v_gene: TRBV27; j_gene: TRBJ2-7; CDR3aa: CASSFLAGSRYEQYF; CDR3nt: TGTGCCAGCAGTTTTCTAGCGGGATCGAGGTACGAGCAGTACTTC
abundance: -; d_gene: -; v_gene: TRBV15; j_gene: TRBJ2-7; CDR3aa: CATSRGSYEQYF; CDR3nt: TGTGCCACCAGCAGGGGATCCTACGAGCAGTACTTC
abundance: -; d_gene: TRBD2; v_gene: TRBV29-1; j_gene: TRBJ2-2; CDR3aa: CSVEIRGSGANTGELFF; CDR3nt: TGCAGCGTTGAAATTCGGGGTAGCGGGGCGAACACCGGGGAGCTGTTTTTT
abundance: -; d_gene: TRBD2; v_gene: TRBV27; j_gene: TRBJ2-1; CDR3aa: CASTGGSPLYNEQFF; CDR3nt: TGTGCCAGCACCGGCGGGAGTCCCCTATACAATGAGCAGTTCTTC
abundance: -; d_gene: -; v_gene: TRBV6-1; j_gene: TRBJ2-7; CDR3aa: CASSVGLAEQYF; CDR3nt: TGTGCCAGCAGTGTTGGCCTCGCGGAGCAGTACTTC
abundance: once; d_gene: -; v_gene: TRBV5-1; j_gene: TRBJ2-2; CDR3aa: CASTPPGQRTGELFF; CDR3nt: TGCGCCAGTACTCCTCCCGGACAGCGCACCGGGGAGCTGTTTTTT
abundance: -; d_gene: -; v_gene: TRBV9; j_gene: TRBJ2-7; CDR3aa: CASSRRTEASYEQYF; CDR3nt: TGTGCCAGCAGCAGAAGGACAGAGGCGTCCTACGAGCAGTACTTC
abundance: -; d_gene: -; v_gene: TRBV21-1; j_gene: TRBJ1-1; CDR3aa: CASSKVQGSAPDF; CDR3nt: TGTGCCAGCAGCAAAGTCCAGGGTTCAGCCCCGGACTTT
abundance: -; d_gene: -; v_gene: TRBV28; j_gene: TRBJ2-7; CDR3aa: CASSLSLGQASYEQYF; CDR3nt: TGTGCCAGCAGTTTATCCCTCGGGCAGGCCTCCTACGAGCAGTACTTC
abundance: -; d_gene: TRBD1; v_gene: TRBV7-6; j_gene: TRBJ2-7; CDR3aa: CASSLVAGGDYEQYF; CDR3nt: TGTGCCAGCAGCTTAGTAGCAGGGGGCGACTACGAGCAGTACTTC
abundance: -; d_gene: -; v_gene: TRBV29-1; j_gene: TRBJ1-2; CDR3aa: CSVPGVANYGYTF; CDR3nt: TGCAGCGTTCCAGGGGTAGCTAACTATGGCTACACCTTC
abundance: -; d_gene: -; v_gene: TRBV5-1; j_gene: TRBJ2-2; CDR3aa: CASSLPPGDNTGELFF; CDR3nt: TGCGCCAGCAGCTTGCCGCCGGGAGATAACACCGGGGAGCTGTTTTTT
abundance: -; d_gene: -; v_gene: TRBV9; j_gene: TRBJ1-2; CDR3aa: CASSVEGWDYGYTF; CDR3nt: TGTGCCAGCAGCGTAGAGGGGTGGGACTATGGCTACACCTTC
abundance: -; d_gene: -; v_gene: TRBV29-1; j_gene: TRBJ2-5; CDR3aa: CSVGTGNLKTQYF; CDR3nt: TGCAGCGTTGGCACAGGGAATTTAAAGACCCAGTACTTC
abundance: -; d_gene: -; v_gene: TRBV5-1; j_gene: TRBJ2-7; CDR3aa: CASKDLSRDEQYF; CDR3nt: TGCGCCAGCAAAGATTTATCCCGTGACGAGCAGTACTTC
abundance: -; d_gene: TRBD1; v_gene: TRBV29-1; j_gene: TRBJ2-7; CDR3aa: CSVAYEDRVFYEQYF; CDR3nt: TGCAGCGTTGCGTACGAGGACAGGGTTTTCTACGAGCAGTACTTC
abundance: -; d_gene: TRBD1; v_gene: TRBV11-2; j_gene: TRBJ2-7; CDR3aa: CASSPGQDYEQYF; CDR3nt: TGTGCCAGCAGCCCAGGACAGGACTACGAGCAGTACTTC
abundance: -; d_gene: -; v_gene: TRBV5-6; j_gene: TRBJ2-1; CDR3aa: CASSSRDSGRNEQFF; CDR3nt: TGTGCCAGCAGCTCCCGGGACTCGGGGCGCAATGAGCAGTTCTTC